This T cell receptor (beta chain) derives from a study of patients and donors after allogeneic stem cell transplantation. TCRdb re-derived calls from the RT-PCR reads in MiXCR, one entry per CDR3 protein. The table has approximately 200,000 distinct CDR3 sequences, 11% to 15% seen once; the top ten hold more than 9%. This CDR3 has 14 residues. Looked up from germline, CDR1 is SGHVS and CDR2 is FQNEAQ. Trimming stripped 2 bases from V and 7 bases from J, with 9 bases between. This clonotype was picked up many times. V usage is TRBV7-8 and J usage is TRBJ1-6; weak D call: TRBD1 (6 bases). What was sequenced was blood, either unsorted or a sorted T cell fraction (not recorded which). The receptor was derived from a human donor who was either an allogeneic HSCT recipient or a stem cell or donor lymphocyte infusion donor (not recorded which). It is not recorded whose cells these are; they may come from a transplant donor. The CDR3 nucleotides are TGTGCCAGCAGCTTAACAGACAGGAATTCACCCCTCCACTTT. Translating gives CASSLTDRNSPLHF.